This passage covers 25 T cell receptor beta chains from one sample sequenced in a study of T cells after yellow fever vaccination. TCRdb called the 5' RACE reads again in MiXCR, with one record for every CDR3 protein. This sample has 320,000 or so distinct CDR3 sequences; less than 9.5% occur once, and the top ten carry approximately 15%. This specimen was PBMCs, taken about 41 days after the first yellow fever vaccination. The receptors were sampled from a man aged 18 to 30 who received the YFV17D yellow fever vaccine.

The chain recombines TRBV12-3 or TRBV12-4 with TRBJ2-6, with D unclear. The CDR3 runs to 13 residues. The V end was cut by 6 bases, the J end by 3 bases, with 6 bases between. The DNA for the CDR3 is TGTGCCAGCAGCTCATTTGGGGCCAACGTCCTGACTTTC. It yields the protein CASSSFGANVLTF.

This clonotype was detected only a few times. The chain uses TRBV15 and TRBJ2-7, with TRBD1 matching over 9 bases. The V and J ends lost 4 bases and 1 base, in that order; junction bases with no gene match: 11. Germline CDR1 and CDR2: LNHNV and YYDKDF (reference sequence). This CDR3 has 17 residues. CDR3 residues: CATSKGTGISPSYEQYV. The CDR3 nucleotides are TGTGCCACCAGCAAAGGGACAGGGATATCGCCTTCCTACGAGCAGTACGTC.

This clonotype appeared a few times. This chain links TRBV5-1 with TRBJ2-3, with 9 nucleotides matching TRBD1. The CDR3 contains 17 residues. V was clipped by 4 bases and J by 0 bases; unmatched bases: 9. Germline V gene lookup returns CDR1 SGHRS and CDR2 YFSETQ. DNA for the CDR3: TGCGCCAGCAGCCTGGGACAGGGACCTACTAGCACAGATACGCAGTATTTT. It encodes CASSLGQGPTSTDTQYF.

This clonotype turned up a few times. V usage is TRBV19 and J usage is TRBJ1-5; 8 positions agree with TRBD1. This CDR3 spans 15 amino acids. Germline CDR1 LNHDA, CDR2 SQIVND (reference sequence). J gave up 5 bases and V 5 bases, and 8 bases lay outside the gene matches. Here the CDR3 reads CASSLGQGSDQPQHF. CDR3 DNA: TGTGCCAGTAGTCTTGGACAGGGTTCTGATCAGCCCCAGCATTTT.

This clonotype was picked up a small number of times. The chain has TRBV5-5 and TRBJ1-2; D not resolved. In germline, CDR1 is SGHKS, CDR2 YYEKEE (reference sequence). The V end lost 0 bases, the J end lost 6 bases, and 9 bases lay between the germline ends. The CDR3 is 13 residues long. The DNA for the CDR3 is TGTGCCAGCAGCTTGGGAAGGAAAAATGGCTACACCTTC. Its translation is CASSLGRKNGYTF.

The table lists this clonotype with a few counts. V and J are TRBV5-1 and TRBJ2-7, with D perhaps being TRBD1 or TRBD2 (5 bases each). Trimming removed 0 bases at V and 7 bases at J, with 14 bases between. The germline V gene has CDR1 SGHRS and CDR2 YFSETQ. The CDR3 totals 14 residues. CDR3 nucleotide sequence: TGCGCCAGCAGCTTGGGAGGGGAAGAGGGAGAGCAGTACGTC. This gives the protein CASSLGGEEGEQYV.

This clonotype was detected only a few times. The rearrangement uses TRBV2 and TRBJ2-3; maybe TRBD2 (7 bases). V was pared by 2 bases and J by 3 bases, with 12 bases between. The CDR3 runs 15 residues. Germline CDR1 reads SNHLY; CDR2 reads FYNNEI. CDR3 region: CASSERGARTDTQYF. CDR3 sequence (DNA): TGTGCCAGCAGTGAACGGGGGGCAAGAACAGATACGCAGTATTTT. The variable domain in full, with the rest retrieved from reference TRBV2 and TRBJ2-3, is EPEVTQTPSHQVTQMGQEVILRCVPISNHLYFYWYRQILGQKVEFLVSFYNNEISEKSEIFDDQFSVERPDGSNFTLKIRSTKLEDSAMYFCASSERGARTDTQYFGPGTRLTVL.

The chain has TRBV6-5 and TRBJ1-2, with D uncertain. CDR1 MNHEY and CDR2 SVGAGI come from the germline V gene. The CDR3 loop spans 15 amino acids. V was cut by 0 bases and J by 4 bases, with 12 bases left in between. CDR3 in amino acids: CASSYSEGSFYGYTF. As DNA, the CDR3 is TGTGCCAGCAGTTACTCAGAGGGCTCGTTCTATGGCTACACCTTC.

Only a few counts were recorded for this clonotype. CDR3 residues: CASSPRDRAGSGYTF. CDR3 sequence (DNA): TGTGCCAGCTCACCACGGGACAGAGCGGGTAGTGGCTACACCTTC. The chain has TRBV18 and TRBJ1-2; 7 nucleotides align to TRBD1. V trimming: 1 base; J trimming: 7 bases; junction bases outside the gene matches: 9. This CDR3 has 15 amino acids. CDR1 is KGHSH and CDR2 is LQKENI in the germline V gene.

This clonotype showed up just a few times. The chain uses TRBV5-4 and TRBJ2-7; D possibly matches TRBD1 or TRBD2 (6 bases each). The CDR3 totals 14 residues. V dropped 2 bases and J dropped 2 bases, with 11 bases sitting between them. Germline CDR1 reads SGHNT; CDR2 reads YYREEE (reference sequence). CDR3 in amino acids: CASSFAGGAYEQYV. In DNA form, the CDR3 reads TGTGCCAGCAGCTTCGCCGGGGGCGCCTACGAGCAGTACGTC.

This clonotype was seen a few times. The J gene is TRBJ2-3, the V gene TRBV6-1, with D perhaps TRBD1 (6 bases). This CDR3 comprises 13 residues. V was cut by 6 bases and J by 8 bases, with 15 bases left in between. Germline CDR1 and CDR2: MNHNS and SASEGT. CDR3 in DNA: TGTGCCAGCAGCATCCAGGGGCCCGGTACGCAGTATTTT. Translating it yields CASSIQGPGTQYF.

This chain links TRBV5-1 with TRBJ1-1, with a weak D call TRBD1 (6 bases). The germline V and J ends were trimmed by 5 bases and 5 bases, with 13 bases remaining between them. CDR1 is SGHRS and CDR2 is YFSETQ in the germline V gene. The CDR3 runs to 13 residues. Here the CDR3 reads CASRRGARTEAFF. CDR3 bases: TGCGCCAGCAGACGGGGGGCGCGGACTGAAGCTTTCTTT.

V is TRBV28 and J is TRBJ1-2, with D uncertain. Trimming took off 1 base at V and 6 bases at J, with 6 bases between the two ends. The germline V gene has CDR1 MDHEN and CDR2 SYDVKM. This CDR3 spans 12 amino acids. As DNA, the CDR3 is TGTGCCAGCAGTTTATTGGTGGATGGCTACACCTTC. It specifies CASSLLVDGYTF.

This clonotype appeared a few times. The chain links TRBV7-2 to TRBJ1-2, with D unresolved. Germline V gives CDR1 SGHTA, CDR2 FQGNSA. Deletions cut 3 bases from V and 4 bases from J, with 9 bases between. The CDR3 is 13 residues long. CDR3: CASSLFGGYGYTF. CDR3 sequence (DNA): TGTGCCAGCAGCTTGTTCGGCGGCTATGGCTACACCTTC.

The table lists this clonotype with many counts. This chain uses TRBV4-2 with TRBJ2-5; D might be TRBD1 (5 bases). This CDR3 contains 13 residues. The germline V gene has CDR1 LGHNA and CDR2 YNFKEQ. V lost 3 bases and J 5 bases, leaving 10 bases between the germline ends. CDR3 nucleotides: TGTGCCAGCAGCCAGGGGCCCGGGGAGACCCAGTACTTC. Amino acid sequence: CASSQGPGETQYF.

The chain employs TRBV25-1 and TRBJ2-3, with D perhaps TRBD2 (7 bases). V was cut by 7 bases and J by 2 bases, with 13 bases left in between. The CDR3 has 14 residues. The germline CDR1 and CDR2 sequences are MGHDK and SYGVNS. CDR3 bases: TGTGCCAGCACCCGGGGGGCATACACAGATACGCAGTATTTT. Its protein product is CASTRGAYTDTQYF.

This clonotype was detected a few times. V is TRBV5-5 and J is TRBJ1-6; 8 bases are shared with TRBD1. CDR1 and CDR2 (germline): SGHKS, YYEKEE (reference sequence). The V gene end was trimmed by 0 bases and the J gene end by 9 bases; junction bases not matched to a gene: 5. The length of the CDR3 is 15 residues. The CDR3 spells CASSLARQGLSPLHF. The CDR3 DNA reads as TGTGCCAGCAGCTTGGCGCGACAGGGGCTTTCACCCCTCCACTTT.

V and J are TRBV15 and TRBJ1-5, with TRBD1 as a possible D gene (6 bases). This CDR3 is built from 14 residues. Germline lookup yields CDR1 LNHNV and CDR2 YYDKDF (reference sequence). V was clipped by 2 bases and J by 5 bases, with 10 bases between them. The CDR3 is CATSRSAGDQPQHF. The CDR3, as DNA: TGTGCCACCAGCAGAAGCGCAGGGGATCAGCCCCAGCATTTT.

The sample holds many counts of this clonotype. This chain connects TRBV28 to TRBJ1-2, with 7 positions matching TRBD1. Germline lookup yields CDR1 MDHEN and CDR2 SYDVKM. The CDR3 runs to 13 residues. V shed 5 bases, J shed 2 bases, and the junction held 2 bases outside the gene matches. CDR3 coding DNA: TGTGCCAGCAGTGAGGGACAGAACTATGGCTACACCTTC. Encoded protein: CASSEGQNYGYTF.

Only a few counts were recorded for this clonotype. The V call is TRBV12-3 or TRBV12-4, the J call TRBJ1-1; D is uncertain. The ends were cut back, 5 bases at V and 0 bases at J, with 10 bases in the middle. The length of the CDR3 is 14 residues. The CDR3 region is CASSQQPLNTEAFF. The CDR3 DNA follows: TGTGCCAGCAGTCAACAGCCCTTGAACACTGAAGCTTTCTTT.

This clonotype was counted many times. This chain links TRBV6-1 with TRBJ1-6; the D gene is possibly TRBD1 (5 bases). From germline, CDR1 is MNHNS and CDR2 SASEGT. V shed 4 bases and J shed 10 bases, with 17 bases lying between them. This CDR3 has 15 residues. CDR3: CASSASKGMRSPLHF. In nucleotides, the CDR3 is TGTGCCAGCAGTGCCTCCAAGGGGATGAGGTCACCCCTCCACTTT.

This clonotype showed up just a few times. J is TRBJ1-5 and V is TRBV7-8; TRBD1 agrees at 7 bases. V trimming: 5 bases; J trimming: 6 bases; junction bases outside the gene matches: 10. The CDR3 is 15 residues long. The germline V gene encodes CDR1 SGHVS and CDR2 FQNEAQ. The CDR3 bases are TGTGCCAGCAGCCGACAGGGTGGGGTTCGTCAGCCCCAGCATTTT. This encodes CASSRQGGVRQPQHF. Variable domain in full (rest from reference TRBV7-8 and TRBJ1-5): GAGVSQSPRYKVAKRGQDVALRCDPISGHVSLFWYQQALGQGPEFLTYFQNEAQLDKSGLPSDRFFAERPEGSVSTLKIQRTQQEDSAVYLCASSRQGGVRQPQHFGDGTRLSIL.

The table lists this clonotype with a few counts. Germline and junction disagree at one end, which may indicate a read error. The chain joins TRBV7-7 to TRBJ2-6, with D perhaps matching TRBD1 or TRBD2 (5 bases each). In germline, CDR1 is SSHAT, CDR2 FNYEAQ (reference sequence). This CDR3 is built from 19 residues. The CDR3 here is CASSPDRRGTSSGANVLTF. Here the CDR3 DNA reads TGTGCTAGCAGCCCAGACCGAAGGGGCACTAGCTCTGGGGCCAACGTCCTGACTTTC. The full variable domain, in which reference TRBV7-7 and TRBJ2-6 provide the parts outside the CDR3, is GAGVSQSPRYKVTKRGQDVTLRCDPISSHATLYWYQQALGQGPEFLTYFNYEAQPDKSGLPSDRFSAERPEGSISTLTIQRTEQRDSAMYRCASSPDRRGTSSGANVLTFGAGSRLTVL.

The table lists this clonotype with a few counts. The gene calls are TRBV10-3 and TRBJ1-1, with TRBD1 as a possible D gene (5 bases). This CDR3 contains 13 residues. V gave up 0 bases and J gave up 5 bases, with 7 bases separating them. Looked up from germline, CDR1 is ENHRY and CDR2 is SYGVKD. The CDR3 bases are TGTGCCATCAGTGAGTCGAGGGGAACTGAAGCTTTCTTT. Protein: CAISESRGTEAFF.

This clonotype has a count of ten or more. The V call is TRBV5-1, the J call TRBJ2-1; 9 bases are shared with TRBD1. Germline values: CDR1 SGHRS, CDR2 YFSETQ. CDR3 length: 16 residues. V shed 6 bases, J shed 4 bases, and the junction held 11 bases outside the gene matches. Here the CDR3 reads CASTTRRTGAYNEQFF. CDR3 coding DNA: TGCGCCAGCACAACCCGTCGGACAGGGGCTTACAATGAGCAGTTCTTC.